This entry lists 27 T cell receptor beta chains sequenced from one sample in a study of blood T cells in healthy people across ages. Then a second PCR, running roughly 6 to 12 cycles, was carried out with a sample-barcoded 5' primer and a J-beta primer mix. TCRdb re-analysed the 5' RACE reads in MiXCR, keeping a single row per CDR3 protein. The sample records hundreds of thousands of distinct CDR3 sequences, about 20% being singletons. The source material was blood. All receptors derive from a man aged 65-85 years in good health.

In this sample, this clonotype turned up many times. The chain uses TRBV5-1 and TRBJ1-1; no reliable D call. The CDR3 is made up of 14 amino acids. The V and J ends lost 2 bases and 3 bases respectively, with 11 bases between them. In germline, CDR1 is SGHRS, CDR2 YFSETQ. CDR3 protein: CASSLSARHTEAFF. The CDR3 bases are TGCGCCAGCAGCTTAAGTGCCCGGCACACTGAAGCTTTCTTT.

This clonotype was observed a few times. The chain has TRBV12-3 or TRBV12-4 and TRBJ2-7, with D uncertain. V lost 3 bases and J lost 2, with 8 bases in between. The CDR3 runs to 13 residues. CDR3 region: CASSFARAYEQYF. CDR3 nucleotide sequence: TGTGCCAGCAGTTTCGCTCGAGCCTACGAGCAGTACTTC.

This chain joins TRBV5-1 and TRBJ2-5; D gene uncertain. The CDR3 sequence is 13 residues long. V lost 2 bases and J lost 2, with 7 bases in between. Germline V lookup: CDR1 SGHRS, CDR2 YFSETQ. The CDR3 DNA is TGCGCCAGCAGCTTTTTTGATCAAGAGACCCAGTACTTC. Translation: CASSFFDQETQYF.

This clonotype has only a few counts. The chain couples TRBV14 to TRBJ2-5; 8 bases are shared with TRBD2. The DNA end is a closer match to TRBJ2-1, so the J assignment may be wrong. Germline CDR1 reads SGHDN; CDR2 reads FVKESK. The CDR3 has 15 amino acids. This CDR3 is CASSQDRLRTSMQFF. The CDR3 DNA reads as TGTGCCAGCAGCCAAGATCGGTTGAGGACTAGCATGCAGTTCTTC.

The chain is built from TRBV7-9 and TRBJ2-1; TRBD1 agrees at 7 bases. CDR1 and CDR2 (germline): SEHNR, FQNEAQ (reference sequence). V trimming: 5 bases; J trimming: 0 bases; junction bases outside the gene matches: 4. The CDR3 runs to 15 residues. The CDR3 protein is CASSPTGFSYNEQFF. As DNA, the CDR3 is TGTGCCAGCAGCCCGACAGGGTTCTCCTACAATGAGCAGTTCTTC.

The genes are TRBV6-5 and TRBJ1-1, with 10 bases matching TRBD1. The CDR3 totals 15 residues. With 6 bases clipped from V and 7 bases from J, the junction kept 11 bases outside the gene matches. Per germline, CDR1 MNHEY and CDR2 SVGAGI. The CDR3 region has the DNA TGTGCCAGCAGAACCATATGGACAGGGGGGAGTGAAGCTTTCTTT. Its translation is CASRTIWTGGSEAFF.

The chain couples TRBV20-1 to TRBJ2-1, with D hard to call. The CDR3 has 14 amino acids. Germline V gives CDR1 DFQATT, CDR2 SNEGSKA (reference sequence). V lost 1 base, J lost 2 bases, and 9 bases lay in between. CDR3 DNA sequence: TGCAGTGCTAGAGGGCCCCTCACCTACAATGAGCAGTTCTTC. It is translated as CSARGPLTYNEQFF.

The table lists this clonotype with a few counts. This chain joins TRBV6-5 and TRBJ1-1, with D possibly being TRBD1 (5 bases). The CDR3 length is 14 residues. The V gene lost 5 bases and the J gene lost 1 base, with 11 bases spanning the gap. Germline CDR1 is MNHEY and CDR2 is SVGAGI. CDR3 coding DNA: TGTGCCAGCAGTACGACAGTGCCGAACACTGAAGCTTTCTTT. Translated, it gives CASSTTVPNTEAFF.

This clonotype was seen ten or more times. DNA of the CDR3: TGTGCCAGCAGTTACTCGGAGACCCAGTACTTC. Translated, it gives CASSYSETQYF. The chain carries TRBV6-6 and TRBJ2-5; D is uncertain. Per the germline V gene, CDR1 is MNHNY and CDR2 is SVGAGI (reference sequence). Trimming took off 0 bases at V and 5 bases at J, with 1 base between the two ends. The CDR3 is made up of 11 amino acids.

This chain uses TRBV13 with TRBJ2-1, with 7 positions matching TRBD2. CDR3 length equals 16 residues. Trimming removed 6 bases from V and 4 bases from J; junction bases left unmatched: 12. Looked up from germline, CDR1 is PRHDT and CDR2 is FYEKMQ (reference sequence). The CDR3 reads CASRPQRGPLYNEQFF. In DNA, the CDR3 is TGTGCCAGCAGACCCCAGCGGGGCCCTTTGTACAATGAGCAGTTCTTC.

This sequence joins TRBV5-1 and TRBJ1-1; D is unresolved. Germline CDR1 SGHRS, CDR2 YFSETQ. This CDR3 comprises 14 residues. V lost 0 bases and J 5 bases, leaving 11 bases between the germline ends. CDR3 nucleotide sequence: TGCGCCAGCAGCTTGGAACCACATGGGACTGAAGCTTTCTTT. Translation: CASSLEPHGTEAFF.

This clonotype was picked up a small number of times. J is TRBJ2-1 and V is TRBV20-1, with TRBD2 as a possible D gene (5 bases). The CDR3 sequence is 11 residues long. V was shortened by 6 bases and J by 9 bases, with 12 bases between the two germline ends. The germline V gene encodes CDR1 DFQATT and CDR2 SNEGSKA (reference sequence). The DNA for the CDR3 is TGCAGTGCCGAGAGGGCGGGTGAGCAGTTCTTC. This sequence encodes CSAERAGEQFF.

The chain links TRBV20-1 to TRBJ2-1; tentative D call: TRBD2 (5 bases). Between the trimmed V and J ends, which lost 6 bases and 6 bases, there was a span of 21 bases. The germline V gene encodes CDR1 DFQATT and CDR2 SNEGSKA (reference sequence). CDR3 length: 15 residues. The CDR3 protein is CSALIPGLAGNEQFF. For the CDR3, the DNA is TGCAGTGCGCTCATCCCCGGGCTAGCTGGCAATGAGCAGTTCTTC.

This chain connects TRBV12-3 or TRBV12-4 to TRBJ2-1; D is undetermined. The V and J ends lost 4 bases and 5 bases respectively, with 18 bases between them. The CDR3 consists of 16 residues. In DNA form, the CDR3 reads TGTGCCAGCAGTTCCTCCGGTGGTGCGCGTGACAATGAGCAGTTCTTC. Translation gives CASSSSGGARDNEQFF.

This chain connects TRBV20-1 to TRBJ1-5; TRBD1 matches at 9 bases. V lost 3 bases, J lost 3 bases, and 6 bases stayed unmatched. Germline V CDR1 and CDR2: DFQATT, SNEGSKA (reference sequence). CDR3 length equals 15 residues. The CDR3: CSARTGTGNNQPQHF. The CDR3 DNA reads TGCAGTGCTAGGACCGGGACAGGGAACAATCAGCCCCAGCATTTT.

This clonotype was seen more than once but under ten times. The chain uses TRBV5-1 and TRBJ2-1, with a weak D call TRBD1 (6 bases). Germline V CDR1 and CDR2: SGHRS, YFSETQ. This CDR3 contains 15 residues. V lost 4 bases, J lost 2 bases, and 13 bases lay in between. The CDR3 DNA reads TGCGCCAGCAGCAAGGACAGTCCCGCCTACAATGAGCAGTTCTTC. This gives the protein CASSKDSPAYNEQFF.

This clonotype occurred a few times. V usage is TRBV28 and J usage is TRBJ1-4; TRBD1 aligns across 7 bases. This CDR3 spans 14 amino acids. V trimming: 6 bases; J trimming: 5 bases; junction bases outside the gene matches: 6. Per the germline V gene, CDR1 is MDHEN and CDR2 is SYDVKM. The CDR3 spells CASRTGDRNEKLFF. CDR3 coding DNA: TGTGCCAGCAGGACGGGGGACAGAAATGAAAAACTGTTTTTT.

The chain carries TRBV5-5 and TRBJ2-7; D remains unclear. This CDR3 contains 13 residues. Germline V lookup: CDR1 SGHKS, CDR2 YYEKEE (reference sequence). Trimming stripped 0 bases from V and 6 bases from J, with 10 bases between. The CDR3 sequence: CASSLERFVEQYF. CDR3 nucleotide sequence: TGTGCCAGCAGCTTGGAACGGTTTGTCGAGCAGTACTTC.

The rearrangement uses TRBV5-1 and TRBJ2-3; D call uncertain. The CDR3 consists of 16 residues. In germline, CDR1 is SGHRS, CDR2 YFSETQ. V was clipped by 2 bases and J by 0 bases, with 13 bases between them. CDR3 protein: CASSLPASLSTDTQYF. The CDR3 coding sequence is TGCGCCAGCAGCTTACCAGCGTCCCTTAGCACAGATACGCAGTATTTT. Full variable domain (outside the CDR3, taken from reference TRBV5-1 and TRBJ2-3): KAGVTQTPRYLIKTRGQQVTLSCSPISGHRSVSWYQQTPGQGLQFLFEYFSETQRNKGNFPGRFSGRQFSNSRSEMNVSTLELGDSALYLCASSLPASLSTDTQYFGPGTRLTVL.

This chain uses TRBV6-2 or TRBV6-3 with TRBJ2-5; 10 nucleotides align to TRBD2. The J call may be faulty, since TRBJ2-7 better matches the DNA end. Germline lookup yields CDR1 MNHEY and CDR2 SVGEGT. The CDR3 is made up of 15 amino acids. The CDR3 bases are TGTGCCAGCAGACCGAGGACTAGCGGAGACTACGAGCAGTACGTC. Translated: CASRPRTSGDYEQYV.

The CDR3 DNA reads TGTGCCATCAGGACAGGGGAAAGTGGCTACACCTTC. Encoded protein: CAIRTGESGYTF. The chain employs TRBV28 and TRBJ1-2; 9 bases line up with TRBD1. The CDR3 contains 12 residues. The J segment lost 7 bases and the V segment lost 10 bases, leaving 7 bases of the junction unmatched. Germline V lookup: CDR1 MDHEN, CDR2 SYDVKM.

The chain recombines TRBV3-1 with TRBJ2-4; possibly TRBD1 or TRBD2 for D (6 bases each). The ends were cut back, 1 base at V and 8 bases at J, with 18 bases in the middle. The CDR3 loop spans 16 amino acids. CDR1 LGHDT and CDR2 YNNKEL come from the germline V gene (reference sequence). The CDR3 region is CASSQALMTGAHIQYF. CDR3 sequence (DNA): TGTGCCAGCAGCCAAGCGTTAATGACGGGGGCGCACATTCAGTACTTC.

This clonotype was seen at least ten times. The chain joins TRBV14 to TRBJ1-4; no clear D gene. The V gene lost 4 bases and the J gene lost 7 bases, with 7 bases spanning the gap. CDR1 SGHDN and CDR2 FVKESK come from the germline V gene. There are 12 residues in the CDR3. Here the CDR3 reads CASSRVGEKLFF. The CDR3 coding sequence is TGTGCCAGCAGCCGCGTCGGTGAAAAACTGTTTTTT. The full variable domain, with the rest looked up from reference TRBV14 and TRBJ1-4, is EAGVTQFPSHSVIEKGQTVTLRCDPISGHDNLYWYRRVMGKEIKFLLHFVKESKQDESGMPNNRFLAERTGGTYSTLKVQPAELEDSGVYFCASSRVGEKLFFGSGTQLSVL.

The chain joins TRBV20-1 to TRBJ2-3, with a possible D match to TRBD2 (6 bases). V lost 3 bases and J 2 bases, leaving 9 bases between the germline ends. Germline V gene sequence: CDR1 DFQATT, CDR2 SNEGSKA (reference sequence). This CDR3 has 13 amino acids. CDR3 bases: TGCAGTGCTAGGACTAGGGACACAGATACGCAGTATTTT. Its translation: CSARTRDTDTQYF.

The chain joins TRBV29-1 to TRBJ2-1, with TRBD1 identical over 7 bases. Germline values: CDR1 SQVTM, CDR2 ANQGSEA. With 6 bases clipped from V and 0 bases from J, the junction kept 11 bases outside the gene matches. The CDR3 runs 16 residues. The CDR3 DNA follows: TGCAGCGTGCCCCACCCGGGACAGAGCTCCTACAATGAGCAGTTCTTC. Its protein is CSVPHPGQSSYNEQFF.

The CDR3 coding sequence is TGCAGCGTCAATCCCTTGGAGACCCAGTACTTC. Its protein product is CSVNPLETQYF. This chain connects TRBV29-1 to TRBJ2-5; D call uncertain. This CDR3 spans 11 amino acids. The V gene lost 6 bases and the J gene lost 5 bases, with 10 bases spanning the gap. The germline gives CDR1 SQVTM, CDR2 ANQGSEA.

In its sample, this clonotype was seen a few times. J is TRBJ2-2 and V is TRBV29-1, with a weak D call TRBD2 (6 bases). The germline gives CDR1 SQVTM, CDR2 ANQGSEA. The V and J ends lost 5 bases and 4 bases respectively, with 11 bases between them. The CDR3 covers 13 residues. Here the CDR3 DNA reads TGCAGCGTTCGGGACTTCTTCACCGGGGAGCTGTTTTTT. Amino acid sequence: CSVRDFFTGELFF.